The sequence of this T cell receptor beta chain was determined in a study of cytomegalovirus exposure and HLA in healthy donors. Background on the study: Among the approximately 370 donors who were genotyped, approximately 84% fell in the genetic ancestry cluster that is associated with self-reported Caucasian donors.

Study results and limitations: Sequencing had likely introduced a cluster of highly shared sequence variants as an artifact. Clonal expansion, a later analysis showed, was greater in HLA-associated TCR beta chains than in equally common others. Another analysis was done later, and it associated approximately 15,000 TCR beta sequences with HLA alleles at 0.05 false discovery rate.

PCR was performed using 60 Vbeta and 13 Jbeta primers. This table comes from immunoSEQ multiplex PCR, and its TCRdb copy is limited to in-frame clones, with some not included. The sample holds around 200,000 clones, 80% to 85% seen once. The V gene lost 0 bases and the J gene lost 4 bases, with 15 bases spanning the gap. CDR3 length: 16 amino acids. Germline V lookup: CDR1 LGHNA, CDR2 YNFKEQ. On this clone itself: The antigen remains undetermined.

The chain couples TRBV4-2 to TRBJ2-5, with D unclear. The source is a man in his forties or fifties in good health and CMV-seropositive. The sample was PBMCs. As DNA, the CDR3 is TGTGCCAGCAGCCAAGAGGTCGGGTTCGGCCCAGAGACCCAGTACTTC. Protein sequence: CASSQEVGFGPETQYF.